This section outlines one T cell receptor beta chain sequence together with its context. No antigen is known for it. The V end lost 5 bases, the J end lost 0 bases, and 16 bases lay between the germline ends. The CDR3 is 16 amino acids. CDR1 MGHDK and CDR2 SYGVNS come from the germline V gene. This sample is drawn from a study of cytomegalovirus exposure and HLA in healthy donors. The PCR had 60 Vbeta and 13 Jbeta primers. Some clones are missing from TCRdb's copy, which holds only in-frame ones; the method was immunoSEQ multiplex PCR. The sample lists over 85,000 clones, 73% occurring once. Overall study findings and caveats: The classifier reportedly diagnosed cytomegalovirus status with high sensitivity and specificity.

The receptor was derived from a man aged 35-49 years in good health and CMV-seronegative. The V gene is TRBV25-1, the J gene TRBJ1-2, with D possibly being TRBD1 (6 bases). The sample taken for sequencing was PBMCs. The DNA of the CDR3 is TGTGCCAGCAGTCCACAACAGGGTTTAGCTAACTATGGCTACACCTTC. Amino acids: CASSPQQGLANYGYTF.